What follows is one T cell receptor beta chain and its context. Recovered status in Cohort 3 required two negative PCRs, clearance, or symptom resolution. This entry comes from a study of blood T cell repertoires in COVID-19. Looking at the study overall: Nucleic acid was either cDNA or gDNA, and it came from T cells, B-cell-depleted T cells, or PBMCs.

Libraries were prepared by immunoSEQ multiplex PCR; TCRdb keeps only in-frame clonotypes and omits some of them. The table includes 400,000 to 450,000 clones, around 89% detected once. V gave up 2 bases and J gave up 7 bases; unmatched junction bases: 11. This CDR3 has 17 residues. Germline CDR1 is SGHNT and CDR2 is YENEEA. The sequence was obtained from a man aged 30-40 years who had recovered from COVID-19. The sequenced sample consisted of PBMCs or T cells enriched from blood (not recorded which). This sequence joins TRBV11-3 and TRBJ2-1; TRBD2 agrees at 10 bases. CDR3 residues: CASSLFFFTSGKNEQFF. CDR3 DNA: TGTGCCAGCAGCTTATTTTTTTTCACTAGCGGGAAAAATGAGCAGTTCTTC. The full variable domain, completed using reference TRBV11-3 and TRBJ2-1, is EAGVVQSPRYKIIEKKQPVAFWCNPISGHNTLYWYLQNLGQGPELLIRYENEEAVDDSQLPKDRFSAERLKGVDSTLKIQPAELGDSAVYLCASSLFFFTSGKNEQFFGPGTRLTVL.